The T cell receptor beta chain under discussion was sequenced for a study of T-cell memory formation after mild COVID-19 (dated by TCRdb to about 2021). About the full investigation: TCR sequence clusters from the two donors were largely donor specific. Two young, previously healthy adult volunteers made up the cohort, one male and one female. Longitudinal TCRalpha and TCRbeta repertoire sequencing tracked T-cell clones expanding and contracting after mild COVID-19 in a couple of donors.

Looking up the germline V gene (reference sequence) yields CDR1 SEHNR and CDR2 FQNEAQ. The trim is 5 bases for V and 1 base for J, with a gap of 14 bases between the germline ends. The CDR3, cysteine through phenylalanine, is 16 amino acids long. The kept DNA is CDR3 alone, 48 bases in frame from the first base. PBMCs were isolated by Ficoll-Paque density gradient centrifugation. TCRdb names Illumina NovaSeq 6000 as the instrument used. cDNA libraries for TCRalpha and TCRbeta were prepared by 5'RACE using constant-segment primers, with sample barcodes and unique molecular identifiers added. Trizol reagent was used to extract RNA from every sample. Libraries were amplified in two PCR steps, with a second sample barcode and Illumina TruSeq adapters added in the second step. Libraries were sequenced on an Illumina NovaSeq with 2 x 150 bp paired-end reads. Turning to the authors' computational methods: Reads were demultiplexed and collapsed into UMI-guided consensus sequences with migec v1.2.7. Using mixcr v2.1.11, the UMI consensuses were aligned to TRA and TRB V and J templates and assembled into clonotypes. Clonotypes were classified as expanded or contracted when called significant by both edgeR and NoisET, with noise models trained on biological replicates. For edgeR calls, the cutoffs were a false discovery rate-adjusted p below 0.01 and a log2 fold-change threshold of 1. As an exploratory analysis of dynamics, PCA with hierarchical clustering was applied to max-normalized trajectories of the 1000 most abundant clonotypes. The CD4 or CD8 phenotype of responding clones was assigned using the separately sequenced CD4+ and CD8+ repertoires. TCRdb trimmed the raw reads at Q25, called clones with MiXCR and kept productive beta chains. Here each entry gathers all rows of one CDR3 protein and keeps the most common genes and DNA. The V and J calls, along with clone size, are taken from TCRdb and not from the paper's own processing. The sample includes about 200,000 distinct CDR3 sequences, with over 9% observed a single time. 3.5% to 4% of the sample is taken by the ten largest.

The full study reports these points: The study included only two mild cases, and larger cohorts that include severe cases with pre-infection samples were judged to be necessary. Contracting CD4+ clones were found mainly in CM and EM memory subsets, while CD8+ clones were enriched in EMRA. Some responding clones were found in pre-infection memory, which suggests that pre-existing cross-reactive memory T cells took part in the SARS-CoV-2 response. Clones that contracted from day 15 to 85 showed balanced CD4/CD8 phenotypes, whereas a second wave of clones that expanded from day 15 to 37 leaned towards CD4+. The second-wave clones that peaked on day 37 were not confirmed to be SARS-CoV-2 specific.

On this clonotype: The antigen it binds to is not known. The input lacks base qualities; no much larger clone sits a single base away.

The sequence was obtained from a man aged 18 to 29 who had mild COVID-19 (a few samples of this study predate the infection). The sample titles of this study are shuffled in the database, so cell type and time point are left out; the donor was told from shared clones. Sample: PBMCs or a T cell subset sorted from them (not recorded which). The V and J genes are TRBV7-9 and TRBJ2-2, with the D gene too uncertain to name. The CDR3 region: CASSQRTSQNTGELFF. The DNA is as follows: TGTGCCAGCAGCCAAAGGACCTCCCAGAACACCGGGGAGCTGTTTTTT.